The 5 T cell receptor beta chains given below trace back to one sample, sequenced in a study of early T cells in non-severe SARS-CoV-2 infection. Each CDR3 protein is one row after TCRdb ran MiXCR on the 5' RACE reads. Here the sample spans over 55,000 distinct CDR3 sequences, roughly 8% being singletons. Sequencing used whole blood. These TCRs come from an adult who was a healthcare worker with PCR-confirmed SARS-CoV-2 infection or an uninfected control (not recorded which).

This clonotype appeared many times. This chain connects TRBV11-2 to TRBJ1-4; D remains ambiguous. CDR3 length: 15 amino acids. V gave up 2 bases and J gave up 5 bases, with 12 bases separating them. Germline lookup yields CDR1 SGHAT and CDR2 FQNNGV. CDR3: CASSLSRSRNEKLFF. For the CDR3, the DNA is TGTGCCAGCAGCTTATCGAGGTCGAGAAATGAAAAACTGTTTTTT.

This chain joins TRBV28 and TRBJ1-1, with 7 bases identical to TRBD1. Trimming cost V 7 bases and J 4 bases; bases outside gene matches: 9. There are 14 residues in the CDR3. Germline assignment: CDR1 MDHEN and CDR2 SYDVKM. This CDR3 is CASKRTGASTEAFF. CDR3 DNA sequence: TGTGCCAGCAAACGTACAGGGGCGAGCACTGAAGCTTTCTTT. The full variable domain, its missing parts supplied by reference TRBV28 and TRBJ1-1, is DVKVTQSSRYLVKRTGEKVFLECVQDMDHENMFWYRQDPGLGLRLIYFSYDVKMKEKGDIPEGYSVSREKKERFSLILESASTNQTSMYLCASKRTGASTEAFFGQGTRLTVV.

This clonotype was seen a handful of times. The chain employs TRBV7-8 and TRBJ1-5, with TRBD1 matching over 7 bases. V dropped 1 base and J dropped 4; count of bases not matched to a gene: 10. The CDR3 contains 17 residues. The germline gives CDR1 SGHVS, CDR2 FQNEAQ. The CDR3 DNA follows: TGTGCCAGCAGCTTAGAGGGGGCGCAGGGAGGAAATCAGCCCCAGCATTTT. Translating it yields CASSLEGAQGGNQPQHF.

The chain couples TRBV20-1 to TRBJ2-1, with unresolved D. The CDR3 has 12 residues. V lost 2 bases and J lost 7, with 9 bases in between. Germline V gene data show CDR1 as DFQATT and CDR2 as SNEGSKA (reference sequence). CDR3 nucleotides: TGCAGTGCTAGACCCAGCTCGAATGAGCAGTTCTTC. Encoded protein: CSARPSSNEQFF.

This clonotype has just a few counts. The chain joins TRBV28 to TRBJ1-2; D unresolved. The V end was cut by 3 bases, the J end by 7 bases, with 18 bases between. This CDR3 is 15 amino acids long. Germline loops: CDR1 MDHEN, CDR2 SYDVKM. In nucleotides, the CDR3 is TGTGCCAGCAGTTTCTTTAACCTTGTAGCTGGTGGCTACACCTTC. As protein: CASSFFNLVAGGYTF.